A single sample is the source of the 7 T cell receptor beta chains below, sequenced in a study of blood T cell repertoires in COVID-19. Using immunoSEQ multiplex PCR, the repertoire was profiled, and TCRdb retains in-frame clones only, with some absent. The sample includes some 30,000 clones, around 89% of them seen just once. The sample was peripheral blood. The receptors shown here come from a human donor in a cohort sampled during active COVID-19.

The rearrangement joins TRBV9 to TRBJ1-2; D might be TRBD1 (5 bases). Trimming took 3 bases from V and 3 from J, leaving 12 bases between them. CDR3 size: 14 residues. The germline V gene has CDR1 SGDLS and CDR2 YYNGEE. As DNA, the CDR3 is TGTGCCAGCAGCGCTCCAGGGCATTACTATGGCTACACCTTC. This gives the protein CASSAPGHYYGYTF.

Concerning this clone itself: A much larger clonotype is one base distant, so this may be a read error. The chain uses TRBV12-3 or TRBV12-4 and TRBJ1-2; D unclear. V was cut by 5 bases and J by 0 bases, with 7 bases left in between. The CDR3 covers 13 residues. The CDR3 is CASSPGANYGYTF. The CDR3 DNA sequence: TGTGCCAGCAGTCCCGGGGCTAACTATGGCTACACCTTC.

J is TRBJ2-5 and V is TRBV3-1 (or the pseudogene TRBV3-2), with D unclear. The germline gives CDR1 LGHDT, CDR2 YNNKEL (reference sequence). Trimming removed 4 bases at V and 1 base at J, with 10 bases between. The CDR3 is 14 residues long. The CDR3 nucleotides read TGTGCCAGCAGCCCCTCCCGGTTCCAAGAGACCCAGTACTTC. It codes for CASSPSRFQETQYF.

This chain joins TRBV7-8 and TRBJ1-2, with 8 bases that match TRBD1. This CDR3 has 15 amino acids. CDR1 SGHVS and CDR2 FQNEAQ come from the germline V gene. V lost 5 bases and J lost 4; bases outside the gene matches: 9. The CDR3 DNA reads as TGTGCCAGCAGCCACCAGGGGGCTCGGAGCTATGGCTACACCTTC. It yields the protein CASSHQGARSYGYTF.

This rearrangement joins TRBV5-1 to TRBJ1-1; tentative D call: TRBD1 (6 bases). Germline CDR1 reads SGHRS; CDR2 reads YFSETQ. V lost 2 bases and J 3 bases, leaving 11 bases between the germline ends. This CDR3 is 14 amino acids long. The CDR3 is CASSFTYRDTEAFF. In DNA, the CDR3 is TGCGCCAGCAGCTTTACTTACAGGGACACTGAAGCTTTCTTT.

This chain connects TRBV28 to TRBJ1-4; 8 bases are a match to TRBD1. Germline CDR1 is MDHEN and CDR2 is SYDVKM. J was trimmed by 7 bases and V by 6 bases; bases with no gene match: 7. This CDR3 is built from 14 residues. CDR3 residues: CASRSTGVSEKLFF. The CDR3 region has the DNA TGTGCCAGCAGGTCGACAGGGGTTAGTGAAAAACTGTTTTTT.

This clone was recorded once. The chain links TRBV30 to TRBJ2-7, with TRBD1 as a possible D gene (5 bases). The V end lost 0 bases, the J end lost 7 bases, and 13 bases lay between the germline ends. The CDR3 totals 13 residues. The germline V gene encodes CDR1 GTSNPN and CDR2 SVGIG (reference sequence). CDR3 in amino acids: CAWSVRQGVEQYF. The CDR3, as DNA: TGTGCCTGGAGTGTACGGCAGGGCGTGGAGCAGTACTTC.